This TCR beta chain was retrieved from a study of shared clonotypes between healthy human individuals. The protocol was immunoSEQ multiplex PCR, while the TCRdb copy is restricted to in-frame clones and leaves out a portion. The repertoire holds about 2.5 million clones, with 85% to 95% as singletons. This CDR3 region has 21 residues. Losses at the gene ends were 2 bases for V and 2 bases for J; bases not matched to a gene: 19. Study results and limitations: Genetic and exposure-history diversity was limited by the small donor number. Sampling covered nothing but blood. Tissue TCR repertoires likely differ from those found in blood. Relative to memory subsets, naive subsets generally showed larger estimated richness.

About this clone itself: Its antigen remains unidentified.

The genes are TRBV23-1 and TRBJ2-1; TRBD1 matches 9 bases. TRBV23-1 is sorted into the ORF group, with uncertain function. Specimen: naive CD4+ T cells from PBMCs. Subset of the sample: CD45RA+ positively selected. This receptor was obtained from a man in his late teens or twenties in good health. Some clones in this sample may be carry-over from other donors' samples. CDR3 residues: CASSQRHSWTGDTGAYNEQFF. The DNA of the CDR3 is TGCGCCAGCAGTCAACGCCACTCCTGGACAGGGGACACCGGGGCCTACAATGAGCAGTTCTTC.